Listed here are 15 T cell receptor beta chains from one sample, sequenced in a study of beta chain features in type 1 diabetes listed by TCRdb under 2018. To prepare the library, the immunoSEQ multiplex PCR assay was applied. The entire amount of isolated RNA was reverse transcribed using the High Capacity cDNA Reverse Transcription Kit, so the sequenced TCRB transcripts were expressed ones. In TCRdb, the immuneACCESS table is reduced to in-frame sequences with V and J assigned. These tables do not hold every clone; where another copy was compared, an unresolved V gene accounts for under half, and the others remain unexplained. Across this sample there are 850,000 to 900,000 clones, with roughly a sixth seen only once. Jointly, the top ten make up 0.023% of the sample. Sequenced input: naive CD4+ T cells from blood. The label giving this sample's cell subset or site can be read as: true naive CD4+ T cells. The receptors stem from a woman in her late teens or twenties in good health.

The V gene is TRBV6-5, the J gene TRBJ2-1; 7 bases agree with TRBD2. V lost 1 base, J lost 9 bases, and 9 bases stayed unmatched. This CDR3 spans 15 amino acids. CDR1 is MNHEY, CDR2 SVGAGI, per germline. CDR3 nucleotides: TGTGCCAGCAGTTACTTGGCGGGAGCTCGGGCTGAGCAGTTCTTC. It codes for CASSYLAGARAEQFF.

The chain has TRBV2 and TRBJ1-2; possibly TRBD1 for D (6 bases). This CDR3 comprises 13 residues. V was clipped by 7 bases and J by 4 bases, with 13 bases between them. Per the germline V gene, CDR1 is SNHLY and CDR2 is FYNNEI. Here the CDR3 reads CASTWGGGYGYTF. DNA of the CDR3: TGTGCCAGCACCTGGGGGGGCGGCTATGGCTACACCTTC.

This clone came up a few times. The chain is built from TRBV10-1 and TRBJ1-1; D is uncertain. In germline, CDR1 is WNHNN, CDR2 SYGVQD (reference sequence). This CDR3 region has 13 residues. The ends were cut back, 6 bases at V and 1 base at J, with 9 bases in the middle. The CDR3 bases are TGCGCCAGCAGCGCCACGAGGAACACTGAAGCTTTCTTT. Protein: CASSATRNTEAFF.

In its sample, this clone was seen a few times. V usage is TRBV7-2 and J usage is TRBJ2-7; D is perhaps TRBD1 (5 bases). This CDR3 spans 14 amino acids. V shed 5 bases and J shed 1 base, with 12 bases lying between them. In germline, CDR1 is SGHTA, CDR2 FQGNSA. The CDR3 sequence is CASSRLGESYEQYF. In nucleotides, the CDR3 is TGTGCCAGCAGCCGCTTAGGGGAATCCTACGAGCAGTACTTC. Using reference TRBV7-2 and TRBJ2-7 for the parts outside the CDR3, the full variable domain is GAGVSQSPSNKVTEKGKDVELRCDPISGHTALYWYRQSLGQGLEFLIYFQGNSAPDKSGLPSDRFSAERTGGSVSTLTIQRTQQEDSAVYLCASSRLGESYEQYFGPGTRLTVT.

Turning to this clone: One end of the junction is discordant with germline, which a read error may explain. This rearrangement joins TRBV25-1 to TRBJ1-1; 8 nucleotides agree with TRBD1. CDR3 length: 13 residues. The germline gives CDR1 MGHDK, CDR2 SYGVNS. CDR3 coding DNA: TGTGCCAGCAGTGAATGGGGCGGACAGGGAAGGGGGTTT. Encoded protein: CASSEWGGQGRGF.

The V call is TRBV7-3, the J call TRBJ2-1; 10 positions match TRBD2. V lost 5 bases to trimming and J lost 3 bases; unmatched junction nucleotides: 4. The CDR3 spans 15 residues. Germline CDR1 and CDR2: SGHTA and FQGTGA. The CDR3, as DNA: TGTGCCAGCAGCAACGGACTAGCGGACTACAATGAGCAGTTCTTC. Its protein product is CASSNGLADYNEQFF.

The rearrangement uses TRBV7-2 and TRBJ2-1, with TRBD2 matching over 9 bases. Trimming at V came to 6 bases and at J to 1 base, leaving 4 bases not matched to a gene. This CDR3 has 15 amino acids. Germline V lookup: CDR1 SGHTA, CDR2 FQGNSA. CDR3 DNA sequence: TGTGCCAGCAGGGGACTAGCCGTTTCCTACAATGAGCAGTTCTTC. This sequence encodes CASRGLAVSYNEQFF.

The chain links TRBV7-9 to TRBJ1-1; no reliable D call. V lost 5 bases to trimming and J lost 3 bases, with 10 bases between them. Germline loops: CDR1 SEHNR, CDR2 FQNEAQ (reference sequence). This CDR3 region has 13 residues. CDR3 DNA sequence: TGTGCCAGCAGCCCAGGACGGGACACTGAAGCTTTCTTT. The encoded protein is CASSPGRDTEAFF.

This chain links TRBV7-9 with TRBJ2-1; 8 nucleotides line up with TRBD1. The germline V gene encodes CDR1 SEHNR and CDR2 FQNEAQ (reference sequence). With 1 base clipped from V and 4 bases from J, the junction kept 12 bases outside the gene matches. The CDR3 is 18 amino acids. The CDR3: CASSLDGQGPQPYNEQFF. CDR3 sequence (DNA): TGTGCCAGCAGCTTAGACGGACAGGGACCCCAACCTTACAATGAGCAGTTCTTC.

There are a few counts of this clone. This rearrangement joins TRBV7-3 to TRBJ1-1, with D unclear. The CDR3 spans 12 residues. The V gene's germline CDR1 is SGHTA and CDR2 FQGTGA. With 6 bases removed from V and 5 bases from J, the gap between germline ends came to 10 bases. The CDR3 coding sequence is TGTGCCAGCAGAGGACTCGGGACTGAAGCTTTCTTT. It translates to CASRGLGTEAFF.

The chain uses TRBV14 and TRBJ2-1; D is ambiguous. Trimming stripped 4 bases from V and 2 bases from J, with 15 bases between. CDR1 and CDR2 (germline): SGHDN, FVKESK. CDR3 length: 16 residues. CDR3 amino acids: CASSRPGLPTYNEQFF. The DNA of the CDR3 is TGTGCCAGCAGCCGCCCCGGGCTTCCAACCTACAATGAGCAGTTCTTC.

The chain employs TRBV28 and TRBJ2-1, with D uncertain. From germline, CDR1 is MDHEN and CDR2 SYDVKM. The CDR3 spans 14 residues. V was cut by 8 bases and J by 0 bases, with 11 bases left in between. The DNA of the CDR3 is TGTGCCAGCGGAAAATCGAGCTCCTACAATGAGCAGTTCTTC. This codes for CASGKSSSYNEQFF.

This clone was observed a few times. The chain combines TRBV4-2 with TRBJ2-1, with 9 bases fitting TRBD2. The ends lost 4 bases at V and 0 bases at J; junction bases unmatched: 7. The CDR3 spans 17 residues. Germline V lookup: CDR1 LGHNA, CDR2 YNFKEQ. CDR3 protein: CASSPGATSGSYNEQFF. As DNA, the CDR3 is TGTGCCAGCAGCCCGGGGGCGACTAGCGGCTCCTACAATGAGCAGTTCTTC.

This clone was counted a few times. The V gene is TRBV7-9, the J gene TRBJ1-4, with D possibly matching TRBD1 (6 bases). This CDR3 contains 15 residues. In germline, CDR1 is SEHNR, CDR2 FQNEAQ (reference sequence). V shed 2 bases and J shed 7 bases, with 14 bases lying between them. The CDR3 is CASSLSGADGEKLFF. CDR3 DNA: TGTGCCAGCAGCTTATCAGGGGCTGATGGTGAAAAACTGTTTTTT.

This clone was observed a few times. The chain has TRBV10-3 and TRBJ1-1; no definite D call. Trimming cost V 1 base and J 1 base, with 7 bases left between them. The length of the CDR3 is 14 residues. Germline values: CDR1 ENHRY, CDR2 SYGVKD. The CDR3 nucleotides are TGTGCCATCAGTGAGTTCCAGAAGAACACTGAAGCTTTCTTT. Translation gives CAISEFQKNTEAFF.